The 14 T cell receptor beta chains reported below all come from one sample, sequenced in a study of blood T cell repertoires in COVID-19 (dated by TCRdb to the early 2020s). The library was generated by the immunoSEQ multiplex PCR assay. This is the immuneACCESS table as TCRdb keeps it, with only in-frame sequences that have V and J called. A part of the clones is gone; compared with another copy, unresolved V genes explain less than half, and the rest is unexplained. The table for this sample lists hundreds of thousands of clones; more than 70% of them were counted only once. The ten largest clones take up roughly 7% of the sample. The sequenced material came from peripheral blood. All receptors derive from a woman aged 25 to 39 who had recovered from COVID-19.

J is TRBJ2-1 and V is TRBV19; TRBD2 aligns across 13 bases. V shed 7 bases and J 9 bases; nucleotides not matched to a gene: 9. Looked up from germline, CDR1 is LNHDA and CDR2 is SQIVND (reference sequence). CDR3 length equals 15 residues. The DNA for the CDR3 is TGTGCCAGTAAGTGGACTAGCGGGGGTCCGGGTGAGCAGTTCTTC. This translates into CASKWTSGGPGEQFF.

The CDR3 loop reads CASSLLGGSLNTEAFF. CDR3 sequence (DNA): TGTGCCAGCAGCTTACTCGGGGGTAGTTTGAACACTGAAGCTTTCTTT. The genes are TRBV7-6 and TRBJ1-1; tentative D call: TRBD1 (5 bases). Germline V gene data show CDR1 as SGHVS and CDR2 as FNYEAQ. CDR3 length: 16 amino acids. The V end was cut by 2 bases, the J end by 0 bases, with 13 bases between.

V usage is TRBV5-4 and J usage is TRBJ2-5; D call uncertain. Trimming stripped 2 bases from V and 4 bases from J, with 9 bases between. The CDR3 extends over 13 amino acids. CDR1 SGHNT and CDR2 YYREEE come from the germline V gene (reference sequence). The CDR3 sequence: CASSFGALETQYF. The CDR3 bases are TGTGCCAGCAGCTTTGGAGCCTTAGAGACCCAGTACTTC.

This chain connects TRBV6-6 to TRBJ2-2; 7 nucleotides line up with TRBD2. With 5 bases clipped from V and 4 bases from J, the junction kept 7 bases outside the gene matches. CDR3 length: 15 amino acids. Germline CDR1 and CDR2: MNHNY and SVGAGI (reference sequence). Here the CDR3 DNA reads TGTGCCAGCAGTGGGGGGAGGGAAGCCACCGGGGAGCTGTTTTTT. Amino acid sequence: CASSGGREATGELFF.

This chain links TRBV10-2 with TRBJ1-1; D not resolved. The CDR3 is 10 residues long. The germline V gene has CDR1 WSHSY and CDR2 SAAADI. The ends were cut back, 0 bases at V and 12 bases at J, with 5 bases in the middle. The CDR3 reads CASSESPTFF. The CDR3 DNA reads TGCGCCAGCAGTGAGTCCCCCACTTTCTTT.

The chain couples TRBV9 to TRBJ2-5; 10 positions match TRBD2. Germline CDR1 reads SGDLS; CDR2 reads YYNGEE. Trimming removed 0 bases from V and 3 bases from J; junction bases left unmatched: 2. CDR3 length: 15 amino acids. CDR3 region: CASSVVGTSEETQYF. Here the CDR3 DNA reads TGTGCCAGCAGCGTAGTAGGGACTAGCGAAGAGACCCAGTACTTC.

This rearrangement joins TRBV7-9 to TRBJ2-7, with 7 bases identical to TRBD1. V lost 7 bases and J lost 1; bases outside the gene matches: 10. The CDR3 runs 15 residues. Germline V lookup: CDR1 SEHNR, CDR2 FQNEAQ (reference sequence). CDR3 bases: TGTGCCAGCACCCCTTTAGGGGGCCCTTCCTACGAGCAGTACTTC. It encodes CASTPLGGPSYEQYF.

This chain connects TRBV30 to TRBJ1-2; D is possibly TRBD1 (6 bases). CDR3 length equals 14 residues. Looked up from germline, CDR1 is GTSNPN and CDR2 is SVGIG (reference sequence). V dropped 0 bases and J dropped 2 bases, with 10 bases sitting between them. In DNA form, the CDR3 reads TGTGCCTGGAGTGTAGGGGGATCCAACTATGGCTACACCTTC. This translates into CAWSVGGSNYGYTF.

This rearrangement joins TRBV2 to TRBJ2-5; 9 nucleotides align to TRBD1. Trimming cost V 0 bases and J 4 bases; bases outside gene matches: 9. The CDR3 runs 17 residues. Germline loops: CDR1 SNHLY, CDR2 FYNNEI. CDR3 sequence: CASSEAIGTGSGETQYF. For the CDR3, the DNA is TGTGCCAGCAGTGAAGCTATCGGGACAGGGTCGGGAGAGACCCAGTACTTC.

The chain uses TRBV4-1 and TRBJ1-5; D is possibly TRBD1 (5 bases). This CDR3 comprises 14 residues. Trimming shortened V by 4 bases and J by 6 bases, and 13 bases separated the two germline ends. Germline V gene data show CDR1 as MGHRA and CDR2 as YSYEKL. For the CDR3, the DNA is TGCGCCAGCAGCCTTGACAGCCCTTCTCAGCCCCAGCATTTT. Its translation: CASSLDSPSQPQHF.

The chain couples TRBV5-1 to TRBJ2-1, with 11 nucleotides matching TRBD2. The CDR3 extends over 17 amino acids. CDR1 and CDR2 (germline): SGHRS, YFSETQ. V lost 0 bases and J lost 9; bases outside the gene matches: 11. CDR3 coding DNA: TGCGCCAGCAGCTTGGGTACTAGCGGGGGTAAGGGCGGTGAGCAGTTCTTC. Translated: CASSLGTSGGKGGEQFF.

The chain carries TRBV29-1 and TRBJ1-5; TRBD1 matches 7 bases. J was trimmed by 5 bases and V by 4 bases; bases with no gene match: 5. CDR1 is SQVTM, CDR2 ANQGSEA, per germline. The CDR3 consists of 13 residues. CDR3 residues: CSVGGGGDQPQHF. The CDR3 nucleotides are TGCAGCGTTGGTGGAGGGGGCGATCAGCCCCAGCATTTT.

The rearrangement links TRBV6-2 or TRBV6-3 to TRBJ2-6; 8 positions match TRBD1. Germline CDR1 and CDR2: MNHEY and SVGEGT. The V gene end was trimmed by 4 bases and the J gene end by 0 bases; junction bases not matched to a gene: 8. This CDR3 comprises 18 residues. The CDR3 is CASSSSGQALSGANVLTF. In nucleotides, the CDR3 is TGTGCCAGCAGTTCCTCGGGACAGGCCCTCTCTGGGGCCAACGTCCTGACTTTC.

The rearrangement uses TRBV6-1 and TRBJ2-5; 12 bases line up with TRBD2. J gave up 4 bases and V 2 bases, and 8 bases lay outside the gene matches. CDR1 and CDR2 from the germline V gene are MNHNS and SASEGT. There are 17 residues in the CDR3. The CDR3 nucleotides read TGTGCCAGCAGTGAAAAGGCTAGCGGGGGGGCCCGAGAGACCCAGTACTTC. Residues: CASSEKASGGARETQYF.